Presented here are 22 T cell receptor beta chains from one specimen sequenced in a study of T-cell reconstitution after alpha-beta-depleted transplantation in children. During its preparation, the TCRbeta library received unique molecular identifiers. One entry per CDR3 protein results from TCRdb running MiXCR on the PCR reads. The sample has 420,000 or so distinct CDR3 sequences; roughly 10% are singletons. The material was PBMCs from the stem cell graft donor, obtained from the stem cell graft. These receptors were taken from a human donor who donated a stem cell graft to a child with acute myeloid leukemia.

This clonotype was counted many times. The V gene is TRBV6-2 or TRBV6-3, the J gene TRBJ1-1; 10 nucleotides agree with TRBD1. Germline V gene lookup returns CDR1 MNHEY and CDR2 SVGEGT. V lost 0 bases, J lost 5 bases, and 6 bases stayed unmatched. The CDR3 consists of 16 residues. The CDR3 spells CASSYSTDRGLTEAFF. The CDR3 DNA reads TGTGCCAGCAGTTACTCAACTGACAGGGGGCTTACTGAAGCTTTCTTT.

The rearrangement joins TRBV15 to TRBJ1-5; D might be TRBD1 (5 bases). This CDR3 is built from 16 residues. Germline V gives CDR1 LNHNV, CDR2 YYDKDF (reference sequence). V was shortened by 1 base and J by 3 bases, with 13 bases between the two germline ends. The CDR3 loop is CATSRAGRLLNQPQHF. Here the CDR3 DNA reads TGTGCCACCAGCAGAGCAGGGCGGCTGCTCAATCAGCCCCAGCATTTT.

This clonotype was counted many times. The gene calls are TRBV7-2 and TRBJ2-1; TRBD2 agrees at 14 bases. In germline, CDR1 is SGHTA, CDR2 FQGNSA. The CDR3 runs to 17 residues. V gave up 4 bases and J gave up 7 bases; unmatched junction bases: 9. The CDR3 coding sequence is TGTGCCAGCAGCTCGACTAGCGGGAGGGCGTTGGGGAATGAGCAGTTCTTC. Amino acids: CASSSTSGRALGNEQFF.

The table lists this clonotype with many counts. The CDR3 loop reads CASILAGGGEQFF. Here the CDR3 DNA reads TGTGCCAGCATCCTAGCGGGAGGGGGTGAGCAGTTCTTC. This sequence joins TRBV6-6 and TRBJ2-1; 12 bases match TRBD2. Per the germline V gene, CDR1 is MNHNY and CDR2 is SVGAGI (reference sequence). V trimming: 7 bases; J trimming: 9 bases; junction bases outside the gene matches: 4. The CDR3 is made up of 13 amino acids.

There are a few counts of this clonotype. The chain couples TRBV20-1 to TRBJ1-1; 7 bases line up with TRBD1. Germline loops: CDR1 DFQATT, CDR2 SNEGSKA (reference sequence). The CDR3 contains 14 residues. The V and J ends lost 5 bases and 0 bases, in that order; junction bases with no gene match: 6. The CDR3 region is CSAGGGQMNTEAFF. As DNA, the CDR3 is TGCAGTGCTGGCGGGGGACAGATGAACACTGAAGCTTTCTTT.

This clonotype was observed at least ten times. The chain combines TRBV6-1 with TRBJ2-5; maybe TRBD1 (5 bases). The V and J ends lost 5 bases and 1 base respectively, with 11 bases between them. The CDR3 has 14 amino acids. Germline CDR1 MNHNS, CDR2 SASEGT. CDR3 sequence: CASSHTGLQETQYF. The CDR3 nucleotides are TGTGCCAGCAGTCATACAGGTCTCCAAGAGACCCAGTACTTC.

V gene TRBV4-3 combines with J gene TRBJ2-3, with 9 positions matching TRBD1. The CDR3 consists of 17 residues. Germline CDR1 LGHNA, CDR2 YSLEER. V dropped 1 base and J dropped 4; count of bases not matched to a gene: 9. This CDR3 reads CASSQGWDRVSPDTQYF. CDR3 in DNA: TGCGCCAGCAGCCAAGGATGGGACAGGGTGTCCCCAGATACGCAGTATTTT.

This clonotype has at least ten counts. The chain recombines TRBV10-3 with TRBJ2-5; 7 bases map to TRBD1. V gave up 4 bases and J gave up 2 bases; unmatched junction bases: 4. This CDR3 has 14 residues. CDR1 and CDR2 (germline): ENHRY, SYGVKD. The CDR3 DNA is TGTGCCATCAGTGGAGGACAGGCTCAAGAGACCCAGTACTTC. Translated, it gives CAISGGQAQETQYF.

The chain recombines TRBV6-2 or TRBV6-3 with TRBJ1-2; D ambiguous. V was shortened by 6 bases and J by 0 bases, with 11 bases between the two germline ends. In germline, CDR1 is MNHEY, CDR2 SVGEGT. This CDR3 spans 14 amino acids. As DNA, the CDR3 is TGTGCCAGCAGGCGCACCGACGCTAACTATGGCTACACCTTC. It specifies CASRRTDANYGYTF.

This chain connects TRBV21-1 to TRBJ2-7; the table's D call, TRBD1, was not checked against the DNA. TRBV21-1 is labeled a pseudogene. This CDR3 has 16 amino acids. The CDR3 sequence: CASSTRDRVKDYEQYV. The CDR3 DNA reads TGTGCCAGCAGCACCCGGGACAGGGTGAAGGACTACGAGCAGTACGTC.

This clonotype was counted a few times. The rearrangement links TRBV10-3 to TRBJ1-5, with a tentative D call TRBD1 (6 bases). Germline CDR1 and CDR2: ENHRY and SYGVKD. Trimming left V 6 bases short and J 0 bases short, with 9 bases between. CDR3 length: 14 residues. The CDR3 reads CAISKGVSNQPQHF. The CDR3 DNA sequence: TGTGCCATCAGCAAGGGGGTTAGCAATCAGCCCCAGCATTTT.

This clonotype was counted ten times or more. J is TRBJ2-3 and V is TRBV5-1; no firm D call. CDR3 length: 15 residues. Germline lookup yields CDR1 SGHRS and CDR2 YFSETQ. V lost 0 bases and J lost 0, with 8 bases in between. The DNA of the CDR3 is TGCGCCAGCAGCTTGGGTCCCGTGAGCACAGATACGCAGTATTTT. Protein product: CASSLGPVSTDTQYF.

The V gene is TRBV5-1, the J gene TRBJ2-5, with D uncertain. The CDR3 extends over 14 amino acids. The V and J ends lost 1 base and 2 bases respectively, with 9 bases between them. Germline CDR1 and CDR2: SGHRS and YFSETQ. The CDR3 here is CASSLTATQETQYF. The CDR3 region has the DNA TGCGCCAGCAGCTTGACCGCGACACAAGAGACCCAGTACTTC.

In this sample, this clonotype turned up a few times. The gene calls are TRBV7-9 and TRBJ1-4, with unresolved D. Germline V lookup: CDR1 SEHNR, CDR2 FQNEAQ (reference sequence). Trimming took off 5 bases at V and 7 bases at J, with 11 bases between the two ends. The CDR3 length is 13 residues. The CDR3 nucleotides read TGTGCCAGCAGCCCAGATTGGGGTGAAAAACTGTTTTTT. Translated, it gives CASSPDWGEKLFF.

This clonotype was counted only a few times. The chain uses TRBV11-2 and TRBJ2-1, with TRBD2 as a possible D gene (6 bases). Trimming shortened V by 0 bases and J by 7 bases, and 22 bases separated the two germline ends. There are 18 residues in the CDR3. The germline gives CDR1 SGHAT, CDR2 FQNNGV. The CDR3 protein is CASSLEAPGRELWNEQFF. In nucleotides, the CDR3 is TGTGCCAGCAGCTTAGAGGCCCCAGGACGGGAGCTTTGGAATGAGCAGTTCTTC.

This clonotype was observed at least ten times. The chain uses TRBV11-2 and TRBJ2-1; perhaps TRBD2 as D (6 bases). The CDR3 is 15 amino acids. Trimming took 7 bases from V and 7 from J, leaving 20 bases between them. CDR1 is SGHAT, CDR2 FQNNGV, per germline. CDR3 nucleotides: TGTGCCAGCACCGTTACCGGGACTGCGGGGAATGAGCAGTTCTTC. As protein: CASTVTGTAGNEQFF.

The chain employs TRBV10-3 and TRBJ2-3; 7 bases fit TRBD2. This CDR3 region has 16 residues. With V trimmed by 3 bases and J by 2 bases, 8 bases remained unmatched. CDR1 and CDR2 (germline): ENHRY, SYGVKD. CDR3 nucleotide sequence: TGTGCCATCAGTGATCGGGCGGGAGTGCTCACAGATACGCAGTATTTT. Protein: CAISDRAGVLTDTQYF.

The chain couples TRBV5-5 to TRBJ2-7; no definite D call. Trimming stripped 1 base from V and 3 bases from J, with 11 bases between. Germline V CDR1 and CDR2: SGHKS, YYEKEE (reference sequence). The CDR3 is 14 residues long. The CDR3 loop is CASSLQTPYYEQYF. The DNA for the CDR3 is TGTGCCAGCAGCTTGCAGACACCCTACTACGAGCAGTACTTC.

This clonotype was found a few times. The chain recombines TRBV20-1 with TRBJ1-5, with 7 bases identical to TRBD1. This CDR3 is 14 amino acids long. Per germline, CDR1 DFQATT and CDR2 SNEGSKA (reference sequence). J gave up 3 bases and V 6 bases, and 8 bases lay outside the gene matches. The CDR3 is CSARTTGVNQPQHF. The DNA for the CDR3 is TGCAGTGCACGGACCACAGGGGTCAATCAGCCCCAGCATTTT.

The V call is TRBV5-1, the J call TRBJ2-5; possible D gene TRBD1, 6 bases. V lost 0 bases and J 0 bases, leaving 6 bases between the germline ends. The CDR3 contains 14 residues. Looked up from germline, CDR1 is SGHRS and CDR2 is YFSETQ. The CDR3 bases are TGCGCCAGCAGCTTGGGGGACAACCAAGAGACCCAGTACTTC. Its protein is CASSLGDNQETQYF.

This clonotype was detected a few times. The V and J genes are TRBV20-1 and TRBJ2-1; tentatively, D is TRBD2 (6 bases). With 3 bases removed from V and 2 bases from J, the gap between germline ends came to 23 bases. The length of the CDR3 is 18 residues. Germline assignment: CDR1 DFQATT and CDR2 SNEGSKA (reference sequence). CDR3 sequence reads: CSASPQFPGTPTYNEQFF. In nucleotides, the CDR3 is TGCAGTGCTAGCCCGCAATTCCCCGGGACTCCCACCTACAATGAGCAGTTCTTC.

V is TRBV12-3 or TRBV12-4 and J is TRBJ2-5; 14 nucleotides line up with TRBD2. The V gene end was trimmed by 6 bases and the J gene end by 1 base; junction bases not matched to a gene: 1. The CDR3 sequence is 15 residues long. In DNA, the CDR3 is TGTGCCAGCAGGGGACTAGCGGGGGTCCAAGAGACCCAGTACTTC. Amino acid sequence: CASRGLAGVQETQYF.